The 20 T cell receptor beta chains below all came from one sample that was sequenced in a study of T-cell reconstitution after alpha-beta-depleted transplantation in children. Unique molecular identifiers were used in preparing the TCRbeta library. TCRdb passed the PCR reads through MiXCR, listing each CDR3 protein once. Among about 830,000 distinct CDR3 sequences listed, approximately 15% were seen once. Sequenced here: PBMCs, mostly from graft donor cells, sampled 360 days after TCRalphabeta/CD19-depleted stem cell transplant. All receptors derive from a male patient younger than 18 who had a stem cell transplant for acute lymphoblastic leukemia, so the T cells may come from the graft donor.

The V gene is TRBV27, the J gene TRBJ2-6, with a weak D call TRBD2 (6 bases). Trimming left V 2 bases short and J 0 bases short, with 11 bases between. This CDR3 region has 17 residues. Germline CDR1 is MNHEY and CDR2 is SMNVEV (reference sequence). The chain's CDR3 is CASSLRDWGSGANVLTF. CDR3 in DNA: TGTGCCAGCAGTTTACGGGACTGGGGCTCTGGGGCCAACGTCCTGACTTTC.

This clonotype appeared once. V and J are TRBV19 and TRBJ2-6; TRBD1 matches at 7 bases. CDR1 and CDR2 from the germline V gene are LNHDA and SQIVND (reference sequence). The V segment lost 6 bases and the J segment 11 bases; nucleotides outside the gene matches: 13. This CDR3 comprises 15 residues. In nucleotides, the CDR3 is TGTGCCAGTAGCCGGAGAGGGGGCGCATATCACGTCCTGACTTTC. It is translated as CASSRRGGAYHVLTF.

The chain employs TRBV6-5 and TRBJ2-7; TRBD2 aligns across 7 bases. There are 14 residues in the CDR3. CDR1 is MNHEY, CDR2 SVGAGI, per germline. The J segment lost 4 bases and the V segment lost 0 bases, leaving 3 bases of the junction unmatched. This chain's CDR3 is CASSYSLADYEQYF. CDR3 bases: TGTGCCAGCAGTTACTCCCTAGCGGATTACGAGCAGTACTTC.

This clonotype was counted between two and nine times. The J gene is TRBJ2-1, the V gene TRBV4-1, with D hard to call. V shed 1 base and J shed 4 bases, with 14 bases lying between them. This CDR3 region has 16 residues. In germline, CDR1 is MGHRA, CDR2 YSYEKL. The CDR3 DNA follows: TGCGCCAGCAGCCAAGGTGGCGGAGTGATTTACAATGAGCAGTTCTTC. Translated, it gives CASSQGGGVIYNEQFF.

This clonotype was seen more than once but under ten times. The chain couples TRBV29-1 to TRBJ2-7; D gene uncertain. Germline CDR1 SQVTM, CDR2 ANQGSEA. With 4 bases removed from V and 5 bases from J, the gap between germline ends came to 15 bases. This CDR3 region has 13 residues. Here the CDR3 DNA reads TGCAGCGTTGGGTGGACCGCCCGGAACGAGCAGTACTTC. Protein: CSVGWTARNEQYF.

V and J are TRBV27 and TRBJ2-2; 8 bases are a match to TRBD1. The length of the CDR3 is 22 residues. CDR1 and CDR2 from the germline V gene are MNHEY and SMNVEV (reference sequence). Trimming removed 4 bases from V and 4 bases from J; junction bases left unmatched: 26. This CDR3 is CASSSPRRTGTRGGGTTGELFF. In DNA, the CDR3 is TGTGCCAGCAGTTCACCACGCAGGACAGGGACCCGGGGCGGCGGGACCACCGGGGAGCTGTTTTTT.

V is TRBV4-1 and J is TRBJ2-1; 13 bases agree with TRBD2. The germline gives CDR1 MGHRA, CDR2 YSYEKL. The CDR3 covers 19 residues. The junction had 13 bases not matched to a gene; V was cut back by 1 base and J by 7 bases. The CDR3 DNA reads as TGCGCCAGCAGCCAAGTCACTCCTTTACTAGCGGGAGGGCTGAATGAGCAGTTCTTC. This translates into CASSQVTPLLAGGLNEQFF.

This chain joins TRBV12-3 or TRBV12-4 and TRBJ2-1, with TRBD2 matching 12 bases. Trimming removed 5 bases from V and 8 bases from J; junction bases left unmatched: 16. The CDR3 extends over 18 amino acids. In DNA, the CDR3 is TGTGCCAGCAGTACCATGACTTCGACTAGCGGGAGCGTAGATGAGCAGTTCTTC. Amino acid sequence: CASSTMTSTSGSVDEQFF.

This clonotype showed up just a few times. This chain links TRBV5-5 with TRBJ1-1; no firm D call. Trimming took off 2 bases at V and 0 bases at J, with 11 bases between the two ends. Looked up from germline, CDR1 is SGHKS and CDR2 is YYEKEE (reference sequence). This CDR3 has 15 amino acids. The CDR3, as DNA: TGTGCCAGCAGCTTCGCCCGGCCGATGAACACTGAAGCTTTCTTT. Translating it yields CASSFARPMNTEAFF.

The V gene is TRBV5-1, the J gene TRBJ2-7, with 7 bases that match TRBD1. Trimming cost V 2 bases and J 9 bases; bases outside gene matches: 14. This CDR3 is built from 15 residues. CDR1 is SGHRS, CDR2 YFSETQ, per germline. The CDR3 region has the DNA TGCGCCAGCAGCTTCTCTGACAGGGCGATCAGCGGGCAGTACTTC. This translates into CASSFSDRAISGQYF.

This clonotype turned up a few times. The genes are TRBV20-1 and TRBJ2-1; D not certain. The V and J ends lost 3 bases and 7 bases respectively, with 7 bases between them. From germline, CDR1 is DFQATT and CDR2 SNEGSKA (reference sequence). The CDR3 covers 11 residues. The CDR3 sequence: CSASRANEQFF. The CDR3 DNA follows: TGCAGTGCTAGCCGAGCAAATGAGCAGTTCTTC.

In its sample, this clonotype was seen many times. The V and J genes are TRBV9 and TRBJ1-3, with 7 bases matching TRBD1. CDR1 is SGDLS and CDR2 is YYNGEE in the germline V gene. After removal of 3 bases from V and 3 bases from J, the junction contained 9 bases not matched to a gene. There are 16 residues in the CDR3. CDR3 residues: CASSGAGQSLGNTIYF. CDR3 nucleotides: TGTGCCAGCAGCGGGGCGGGACAGAGCCTTGGAAACACCATATATTTT.

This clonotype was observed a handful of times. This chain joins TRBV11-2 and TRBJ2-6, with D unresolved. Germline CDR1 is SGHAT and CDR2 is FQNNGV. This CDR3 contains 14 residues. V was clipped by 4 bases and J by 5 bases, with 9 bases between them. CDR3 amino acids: CASSSLSRANVLTF. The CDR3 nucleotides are TGTGCCAGCAGCTCGTTGTCTCGGGCCAACGTCCTGACTTTC.

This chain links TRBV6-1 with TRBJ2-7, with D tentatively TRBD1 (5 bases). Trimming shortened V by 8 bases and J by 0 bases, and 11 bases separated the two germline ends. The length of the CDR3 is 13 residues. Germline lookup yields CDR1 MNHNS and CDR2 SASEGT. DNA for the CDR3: TGTGCCAGCGGCTCGACAGTCTCCTACGAGCAGTACTTC. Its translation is CASGSTVSYEQYF.

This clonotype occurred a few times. CDR3 sequence (DNA): TGTGCCAGCAGTGAATTAAGCCTAGCGGGACCCTACGAGCAGTACTTC. It yields the protein CASSELSLAGPYEQYF. The V call is TRBV25-1, the J call TRBJ2-7; 9 positions match TRBD2. Losses at the gene ends were 1 base for V and 2 bases for J; bases not matched to a gene: 6. CDR3 size: 16 residues. Germline V gene data show CDR1 as MGHDK and CDR2 as SYGVNS.

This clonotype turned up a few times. The CDR3 nucleotides read TGCGCCACCGGGACGGGACAGGACTATGGCTACACCTTC. Translation gives CATGTGQDYGYTF. V usage is TRBV5-1 and J usage is TRBJ1-2; TRBD1 matches 8 bases. The CDR3 is made up of 13 amino acids. Germline trimming cut 9 bases from V and 3 bases from J; bases unmatched to any gene: 7. The germline CDR1 and CDR2 sequences are SGHRS and YFSETQ. The full variable domain, completed using reference TRBV5-1 and TRBJ1-2, is KAGVTQTPRYLIKTRGQQVTLSCSPISGHRSVSWYQQTPGQGLQFLFEYFSETQRNKGNFPGRFSGRQFSNSRSEMNVSTLELGDSALYLCATGTGQDYGYTFGSGTRLTVV.

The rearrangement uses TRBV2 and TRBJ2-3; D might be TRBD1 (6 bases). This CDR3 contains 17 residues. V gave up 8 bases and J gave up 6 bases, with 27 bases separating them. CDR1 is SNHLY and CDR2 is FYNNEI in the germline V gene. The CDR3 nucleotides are TGTGCCAGCTGTCCGAGGGGGAGAGGGGCGAGGGCCGATACGCAGTATTTT. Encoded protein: CASCPRGRGARADTQYF.

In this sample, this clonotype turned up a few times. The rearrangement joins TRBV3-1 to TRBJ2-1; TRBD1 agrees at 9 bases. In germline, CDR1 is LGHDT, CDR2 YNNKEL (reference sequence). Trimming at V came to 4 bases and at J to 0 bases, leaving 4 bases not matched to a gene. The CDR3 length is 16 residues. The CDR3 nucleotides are TGTGCCAGCAGCCCGGCGGGACAGGGCTCCTACAATGAGCAGTTCTTC. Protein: CASSPAGQGSYNEQFF.

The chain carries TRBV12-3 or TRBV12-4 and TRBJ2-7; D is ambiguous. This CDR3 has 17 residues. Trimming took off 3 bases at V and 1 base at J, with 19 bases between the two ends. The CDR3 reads CASSFILVLGPSYEQYF. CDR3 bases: TGTGCCAGCAGTTTTATTCTGGTCCTAGGGCCTTCCTACGAGCAGTACTTC.

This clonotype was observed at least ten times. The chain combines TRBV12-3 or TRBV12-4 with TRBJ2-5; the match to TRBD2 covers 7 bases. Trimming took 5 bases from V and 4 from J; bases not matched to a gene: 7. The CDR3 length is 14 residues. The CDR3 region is CASSGRAITETQYF. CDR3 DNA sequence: TGTGCCAGCAGTGGGAGGGCCATCACAGAGACCCAGTACTTC.